The clone carrying this T cell receptor beta chain has only a few counts. Its matching antigen is unknown. Markers CD45RO/CCR7/CD25/CD127/CD95/CD27 served to sort CD4+ naive, central memory, regulatory and stem cell-like memory cells. J was trimmed by 1 base and V by 6 bases; bases with no gene match: 22. Germline CDR1 is SQVTM and CDR2 is ANQGSEA. The CDR3 is 20 residues long. The study reverse transcribed the entire isolated RNA, so it sequenced expressed TCRB transcripts. Sequenced by immunoSEQ multiplex PCR; TCRdb stores in-frame clones only, minus some. The data show hundreds of thousands of clones, around 12% seen once. The data originate from a study of beta chain features in type 1 diabetes. Study-level findings and limits: In every one of the four CD4+ subsets, TCRB CDR3s were moderately but significantly shorter in Type 1 diabetes patients. Because the template was cDNA, high-expressing cells might be over-represented.

The sample comprised naive CD4+ T cells from blood. The chain links TRBV29-1 to TRBJ2-1; 9 positions agree with TRBD2. The TCR originated in a man between 18 and 29 years old in good health. CDR3 protein: CSVEPRVRGRAWWSYNEQFF. CDR3 nucleotide sequence: TGCAGCGTCGAACCCCGTGTTCGCGGGAGGGCCTGGTGGTCCTACAATGAGCAGTTCTTC.